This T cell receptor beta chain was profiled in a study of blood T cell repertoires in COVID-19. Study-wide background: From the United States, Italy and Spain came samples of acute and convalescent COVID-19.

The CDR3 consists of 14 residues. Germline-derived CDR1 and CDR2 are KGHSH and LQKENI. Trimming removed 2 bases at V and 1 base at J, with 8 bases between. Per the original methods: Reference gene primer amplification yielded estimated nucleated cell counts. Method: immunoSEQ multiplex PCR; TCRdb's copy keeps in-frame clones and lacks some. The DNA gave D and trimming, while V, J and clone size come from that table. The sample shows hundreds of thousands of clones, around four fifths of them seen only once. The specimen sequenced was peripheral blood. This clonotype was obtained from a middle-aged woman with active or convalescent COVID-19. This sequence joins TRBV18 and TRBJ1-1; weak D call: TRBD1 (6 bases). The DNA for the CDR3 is TGTGCCAGCTCACCAGAGACAGGGAACACTGAAGCTTTCTTT. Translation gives CASSPETGNTEAFF.